This TCR beta chain was retrieved from a study of shared clonotypes between healthy human individuals. Sequencing used immunoSEQ multiplex PCR; TCRdb keeps in-frame clones, though not all of them. The table shows hundreds of thousands of clones, with around 97% occurring only once. Each donor was a Caucasian adult residing in Nashville, Tennessee. Germline V gene data show CDR1 as SGHTA and CDR2 as FQGNSA. The V and J ends lost 5 bases and 6 bases respectively, with 16 bases between them. The CDR3 extends over 15 amino acids. Study-wide results and limits: Clonotype sharing among donors was thought likely to change with sequencing depth. On the whole, naive subsets had larger estimated richness than memory subsets had. Rarefaction revealed incomplete sorted-subset sequencing despite large depth.

Turning to this clone: The target antigen is unknown.

The TCR originated in a woman in her thirties in good health. The chain recombines TRBV7-2 with TRBJ2-2; possible D gene TRBD1, 5 bases. Sequencing was carried out using naive CD4+ T cells sorted from blood. Subset: CD45RA+ positively selected. The CDR3 nucleotides read TGTGCCAGCAGCGCGTGGGGCGACAGAGCCGGGGAGCTGTTTTTT. Protein product: CASSAWGDRAGELFF.